This T cell receptor (beta chain) was observed in a study of response to subunit inactivated influenza vaccine. TCRdb processed the RT-PCR reads anew with MiXCR; each CDR3 protein has one entry. The data hold over 300,000 distinct CDR3 sequences, with about a fifth observed a single time. This clonotype was sampled from a man aged 50-75 years who received an inactivated influenza vaccine. The sample consisted of PBMCs from blood, taken less than 22 months after vaccination.

CDR3 region: CASSFQGDGYTF. The DNA of the CDR3 is TGTGCCAGCAGCTTCCAGGGAGATGGCTACACCTTC. The V call is TRBV5-6, the J call TRBJ1-2; D may be TRBD1 (5 bases). There are 12 residues in the CDR3. Per germline, CDR1 SGHDT and CDR2 YYEEEE. The germline V and J ends were trimmed by 2 bases and 6 bases, with 8 bases remaining between them. The full variable domain, its missing parts supplied by reference TRBV5-6 and TRBJ1-2, is DAGVTQSPTHLIKTRGQQVTLRCSPKSGHDTVSWYQQALGQGPQFIFQYYEEEERQRGNFPDRFSGHQFPNYSSELNVNALLLGDSALYLCASSFQGDGYTFGSGTRLTVV.